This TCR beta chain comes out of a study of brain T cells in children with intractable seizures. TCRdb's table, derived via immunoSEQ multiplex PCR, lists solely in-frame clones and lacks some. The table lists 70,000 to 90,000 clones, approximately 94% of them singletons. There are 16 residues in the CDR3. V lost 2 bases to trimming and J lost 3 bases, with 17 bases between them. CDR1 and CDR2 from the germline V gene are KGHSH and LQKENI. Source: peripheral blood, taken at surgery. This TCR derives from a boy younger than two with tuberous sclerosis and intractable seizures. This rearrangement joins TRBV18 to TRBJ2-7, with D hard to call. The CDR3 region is CASSPLPGPGDYEQYF. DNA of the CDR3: TGTGCCAGCTCACCATTGCCGGGTCCTGGGGACTACGAGCAGTACTTC. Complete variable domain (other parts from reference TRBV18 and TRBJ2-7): NAGVMQNPRHLVRRRGQEARLRCSPMKGHSHVYWYRQLPEEGLKFMVYLQKENIIDESGMPKERFSAEFPKEGPSILRIQQVVRGDSAAYFCASSPLPGPGDYEQYFGPGTRLTVT.